The next 3 T cell receptor beta chains were all read from a single sample in a study of regulatory T cells in long-lasting Graves disease. Time point denoted: newly diagnosed GD, antithyroid drugs for less than 3 months. PBMC-derived RNA was used for the TCR library. Both iRepertoire HTBI primers and Arm-PCR of CDR3 regions were used to build the TCR beta libraries. TCRdb analysed the multiplex PCR reads with MiXCR anew, one entry per CDR3 protein. The sample includes 400,000 to 450,000 distinct CDR3 sequences, about 15% seen only once; the top ten take roughly a tenth. A further study also used this sample, focusing on T cells in Graves' hyperthyroidism and ophthalmopathy.

This specimen was peripheral blood mononuclear cells (PBMCs), taken at new diagnosis, from a patient treated with antithyroid drugs. Receptors originate from a woman in her twenties or thirties with Graves disease.

This clonotype was seen only a few times. The chain employs TRBV27 and TRBJ2-7; TRBD2 matches 9 bases. This CDR3 has 16 amino acids. Germline V gives CDR1 MNHEY, CDR2 SMNVEV (reference sequence). Germline trimming cut 4 bases from V and 2 bases from J; bases unmatched to any gene: 9. In nucleotides, the CDR3 is TGTGCCAGCAGTTCCGAAGGCGGGAGGGATCCCTACGAGCAGTACTTC. The encoded protein is CASSSEGGRDPYEQYF.

The chain employs TRBV7-9 and TRBJ2-7; 7 bases align to TRBD2. V shed 5 bases, J shed 5 bases, and the junction held 9 bases outside the gene matches. The CDR3 consists of 14 residues. The V gene's germline CDR1 is SEHNR and CDR2 FQNEAQ (reference sequence). The CDR3, as DNA: TGTGCCAGCAGCCTCAGCGGGGCCGTCGACGAGCAGTACTTC. It is translated as CASSLSGAVDEQYF. Full variable domain (outside the CDR3, taken from reference TRBV7-9 and TRBJ2-7): DTGVSQNPRHKITKRGQNVTFRCDPISEHNRLYWYRQTLGQGPEFLTYFQNEAQLEKSRLLSDRFSAERPKGSFSTLEIQRTEQGDSAMYLCASSLSGAVDEQYFGPGTRLTVT.

This clonotype was detected a few times. V gene TRBV27 combines with J gene TRBJ1-6; 9 positions agree with TRBD1. J gave up 8 bases and V 2 bases, and 4 bases lay outside the gene matches. CDR3 size: 15 residues. CDR1 and CDR2 (germline): MNHEY, SMNVEV (reference sequence). CDR3 protein: CASSLGTGRYSPLHF. The CDR3 nucleotides read TGTGCCAGCAGTTTAGGGACAGGGCGGTATTCACCCCTCCACTTT.